Listed below are T cell receptor beta chains from one sample, sequenced in a study of cytomegalovirus exposure and HLA in healthy donors. Some clones are missing from TCRdb's copy, which holds only in-frame ones; the method was immunoSEQ multiplex PCR. The table shows 95,000 to 100,000 clones, with over 65% occurring only once. The sample comprised PBMCs. The receptor set was obtained from a male donor in good health and CMV-seronegative. Each CDR3 is given with its conserved first and last residue. A D gene is named only where the DNA matches it firmly. The size entry is marked missing in some rows and otherwise reads once, few, many or a size class.

>TRBJ1-3|NA|TRBV5-4|TRBD1
TGTGCCAGCAGCCCCCCTACCGGGACAGGGGCTGGAAACACCATATATTTT
CASSPPTGTGAGNTIYF
>TRBJ2-1|NA|TRBV5-1|NA
TGCGCCAGCAGCTCCGGGTCGATTGGGTCCTACAATGAGCAGTTCTTC
CASSSGSIGSYNEQFF
>TRBJ1-2|NA|TRBV9|NA
TGTGCCAGCAGCGTAGTTGGGGGGTTGGGTGGCTACACCTTC
CASSVVGGLGGYTF
>TRBJ2-7|NA|TRBV7-2|TRBD2
TGTGCCAGCAGATCCGGTCTAGCGGGAGTCTACGAGCAGTACTTC
CASRSGLAGVYEQYF
>TRBJ2-1|few|TRBV4-1|NA
TGCGCCAGCAGCCGCGGACCTGGGAGCTCCTACAATGAGCAGTTCTTC
CASSRGPGSSYNEQFF
>TRBJ2-7|NA|TRBV5-1|NA
TGCGCCAGCAGCTCGGCCGGGATTAAATACGAGCAGTACTTC
CASSSAGIKYEQYF
>TRBJ2-7|NA|TRBV19|TRBD1
TGTGCCAGCGCAAAACAGGGGAAAGAAGGCGAGCAGTACTTC
CASAKQGKEGEQYF
>TRBJ2-1|few|TRBV7-3|TRBD2
TGTGCCAGCAGCCCCTTAGCGGGAGTCGGAAATGAGCAGTTCTTC
CASSPLAGVGNEQFF
>TRBJ2-3|NA|TRBV5-1|TRBD2
TGCGCCAGCAGCCGGCGGGGGTCTAGCACAGATACGCAGTATTTT
CASSRRGSSTDTQYF
>TRBJ2-3|NA|TRBV5-6|TRBD2
TGTGCCAGCAGCACACTAGCGCCCGGCACAGATACGCAGTATTTT
CASSTLAPGTDTQYF
>TRBJ1-1|few|TRBV5-6|NA
TGTGCCAGCAGCCACGACAGGACCTCTGAAGCTTTCTTT
CASSHDRTSEAFF
>TRBJ1-4|NA|TRBV15|NA
TGTGCCACCAGCAGAGAGACAGGAGACGCAACTAATGAAAAACTGTTTTTT
CATSRETGDATNEKLFF
>TRBJ2-5|NA|TRBV10-1|NA
TGCGCCAGCATCGGCAAAGGGGGAGAGACCCAGTACTTC
CASIGKGGETQYF
>TRBJ2-2|NA|TRBV19|NA
TGTGCCAGTAGTTCGCCTGAGGGGGCCGGGGAGCTGTTTTTT
CASSSPEGAGELFF
>TRBJ1-1|NA|TRBV29-1|NA
TGCAGCGTTGAAGAACGACGGGGAGGGTTTGCTTTCTTT
CSVEERRGGFAFF
>TRBJ2-7|NA|TRBV9|TRBD1
TGTGCCAGCAGCCACGGACAGGTAGAGCCCTACGAGCAGTACTTC
CASSHGQVEPYEQYF
>TRBJ1-5|NA|TRBV6-4|NA
TGTGCCAGCAGTCTAGATAGCAATCAGCCCCAGCATTTT
CASSLDSNQPQHF
>TRBJ1-5|once|TRBV7-8|NA
TGTGCCAGCAGCAAAGACGGGAGAGGCAATCAGCCCCAGCATTTT
CASSKDGRGNQPQHF